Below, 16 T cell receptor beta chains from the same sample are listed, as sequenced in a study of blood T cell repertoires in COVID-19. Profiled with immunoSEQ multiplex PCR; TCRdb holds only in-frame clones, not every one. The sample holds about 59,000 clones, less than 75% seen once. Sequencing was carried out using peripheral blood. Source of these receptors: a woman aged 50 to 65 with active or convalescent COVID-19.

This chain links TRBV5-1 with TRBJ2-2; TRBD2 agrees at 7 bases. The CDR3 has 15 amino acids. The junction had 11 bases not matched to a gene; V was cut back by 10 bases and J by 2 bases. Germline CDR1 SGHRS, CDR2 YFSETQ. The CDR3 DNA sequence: TGCGCCGGCTCTTCGGGGGGTCGAAACACCGGGGAGCTGTTTTTT. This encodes CAGSSGGRNTGELFF.

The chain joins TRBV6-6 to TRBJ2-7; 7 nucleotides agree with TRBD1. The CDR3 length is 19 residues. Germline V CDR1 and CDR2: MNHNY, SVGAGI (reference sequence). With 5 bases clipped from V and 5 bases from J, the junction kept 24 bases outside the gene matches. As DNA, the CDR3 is TGTGCCAGCAGTCCCCTGAGGGGGCGGACTGTCTGCCGTTCCGACGAGCAGTACTTC. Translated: CASSPLRGRTVCRSDEQYF.

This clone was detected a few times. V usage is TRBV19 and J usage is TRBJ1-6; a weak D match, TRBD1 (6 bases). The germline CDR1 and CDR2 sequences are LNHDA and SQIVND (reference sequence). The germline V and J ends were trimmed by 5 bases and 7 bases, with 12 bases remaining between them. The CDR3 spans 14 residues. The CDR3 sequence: CASSPQGANSPLHF. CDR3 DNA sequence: TGTGCCAGTAGTCCACAGGGTGCCAATTCACCCCTCCACTTT.

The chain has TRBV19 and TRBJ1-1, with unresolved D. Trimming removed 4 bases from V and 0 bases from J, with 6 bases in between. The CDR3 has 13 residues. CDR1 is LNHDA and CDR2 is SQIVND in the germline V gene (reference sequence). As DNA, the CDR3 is TGTGCCAGTAGTAGGGCTATGAACACTGAAGCTTTCTTT. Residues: CASSRAMNTEAFF.

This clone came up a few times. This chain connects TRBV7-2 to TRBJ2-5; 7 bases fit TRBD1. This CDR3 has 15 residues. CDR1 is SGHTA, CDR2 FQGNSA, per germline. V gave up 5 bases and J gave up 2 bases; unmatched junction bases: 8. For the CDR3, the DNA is TGTGCCAGCAGCGTCCCCGGGACAGTTCAAGAGACCCAGTACTTC. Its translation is CASSVPGTVQETQYF.

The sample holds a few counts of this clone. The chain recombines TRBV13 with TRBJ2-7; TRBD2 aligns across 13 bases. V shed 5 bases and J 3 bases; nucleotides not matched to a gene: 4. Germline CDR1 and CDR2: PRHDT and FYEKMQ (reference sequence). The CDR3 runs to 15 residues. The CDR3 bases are TGTGCCAGCAGCAAGACTAGCGGGGGGCGCTACGAGCAGTACTTC. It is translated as CASSKTSGGRYEQYF.

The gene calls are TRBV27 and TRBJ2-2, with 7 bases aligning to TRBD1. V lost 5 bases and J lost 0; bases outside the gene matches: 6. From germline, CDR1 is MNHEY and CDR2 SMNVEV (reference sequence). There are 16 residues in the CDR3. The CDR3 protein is CASSKRGPANTGELFF. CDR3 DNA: TGTGCCAGCAGTAAGAGGGGGCCGGCGAACACCGGGGAGCTGTTTTTT.

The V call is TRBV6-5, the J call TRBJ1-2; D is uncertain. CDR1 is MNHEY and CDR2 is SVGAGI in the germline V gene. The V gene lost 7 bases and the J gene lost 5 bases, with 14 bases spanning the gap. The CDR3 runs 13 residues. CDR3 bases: TGTGCCAGCAAGGAGATCGGAGGGTATGGCTACACCTTC. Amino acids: CASKEIGGYGYTF.

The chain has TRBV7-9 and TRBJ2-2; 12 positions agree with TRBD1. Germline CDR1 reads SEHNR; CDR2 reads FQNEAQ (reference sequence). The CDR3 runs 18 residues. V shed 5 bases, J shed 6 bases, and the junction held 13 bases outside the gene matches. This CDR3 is CASSASGTGGTGPGELFF. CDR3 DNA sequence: TGTGCCAGCAGCGCCTCCGGGACAGGGGGCACGGGTCCCGGGGAGCTGTTTTTT.

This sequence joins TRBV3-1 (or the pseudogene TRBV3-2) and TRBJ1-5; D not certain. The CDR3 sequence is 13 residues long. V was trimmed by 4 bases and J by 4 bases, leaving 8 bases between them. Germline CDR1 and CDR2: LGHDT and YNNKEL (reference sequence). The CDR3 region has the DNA TGTGCCAGCAGCCCCGACACGAATCAGCCCCAGCATTTT. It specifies CASSPDTNQPQHF.

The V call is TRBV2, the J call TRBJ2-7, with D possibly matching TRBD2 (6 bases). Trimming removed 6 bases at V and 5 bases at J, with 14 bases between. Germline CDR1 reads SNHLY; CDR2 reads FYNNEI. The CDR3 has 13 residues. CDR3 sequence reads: CASRIGGGHEQYF. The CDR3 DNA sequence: TGTGCCAGCAGGATCGGGGGAGGCCACGAGCAGTACTTC. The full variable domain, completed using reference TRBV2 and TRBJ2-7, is EPEVTQTPSHQVTQMGQEVILRCVPISNHLYFYWYRQILGQKVEFLVSFYNNEISEKSEIFDDQFSVERPDGSNFTLKIRSTKLEDSAMYFCASRIGGGHEQYFGPGTRLTVT.

CDR3 DNA: TGCGCCAGCAGCCAAGATTTAGTCCCTAGCGGGAACACCGGGGAGCTGTTTTTT. Residues: CASSQDLVPSGNTGELFF. The J gene is TRBJ2-2, the V gene TRBV4-1; 7 bases align to TRBD2. The CDR3 extends over 18 amino acids. The V and J ends lost 0 bases and 1 base, in that order; junction bases with no gene match: 8. The V gene's germline CDR1 is MGHRA and CDR2 YSYEKL.

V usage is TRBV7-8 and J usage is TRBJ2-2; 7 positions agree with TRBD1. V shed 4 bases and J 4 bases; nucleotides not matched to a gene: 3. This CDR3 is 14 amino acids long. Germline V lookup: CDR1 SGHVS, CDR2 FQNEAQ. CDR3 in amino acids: CASSSTGVTGELFF. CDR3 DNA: TGTGCCAGCAGCTCTACAGGGGTCACCGGGGAGCTGTTTTTT.

The CDR3 DNA reads as TGTGCCAGTGGACAGTCAACCATGAACACTGAAGCTTTCTTT. Its protein product is CASGQSTMNTEAFF. The genes are TRBV28 and TRBJ1-1, with D possibly TRBD1 on 6 matching bases. CDR1 is MDHEN and CDR2 is SYDVKM in the germline V gene. V lost 9 bases and J 0 bases, leaving 14 bases between the germline ends. The CDR3 has 14 amino acids.

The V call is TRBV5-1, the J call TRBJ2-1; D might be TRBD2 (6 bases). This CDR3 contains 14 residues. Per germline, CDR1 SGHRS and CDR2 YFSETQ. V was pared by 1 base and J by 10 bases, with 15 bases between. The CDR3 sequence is CASSLREQVGEQFF. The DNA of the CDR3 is TGCGCCAGCAGCTTGCGGGAGCAGGTGGGGGAGCAGTTCTTC.

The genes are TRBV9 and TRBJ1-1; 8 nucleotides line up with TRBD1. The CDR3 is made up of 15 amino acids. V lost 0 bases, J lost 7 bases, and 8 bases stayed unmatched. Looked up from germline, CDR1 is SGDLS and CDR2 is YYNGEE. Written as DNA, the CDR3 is TGTGCCAGCAGCGTAGAGTGGACAGGGAGCGGTGAAGCTTTCTTT. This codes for CASSVEWTGSGEAFF.